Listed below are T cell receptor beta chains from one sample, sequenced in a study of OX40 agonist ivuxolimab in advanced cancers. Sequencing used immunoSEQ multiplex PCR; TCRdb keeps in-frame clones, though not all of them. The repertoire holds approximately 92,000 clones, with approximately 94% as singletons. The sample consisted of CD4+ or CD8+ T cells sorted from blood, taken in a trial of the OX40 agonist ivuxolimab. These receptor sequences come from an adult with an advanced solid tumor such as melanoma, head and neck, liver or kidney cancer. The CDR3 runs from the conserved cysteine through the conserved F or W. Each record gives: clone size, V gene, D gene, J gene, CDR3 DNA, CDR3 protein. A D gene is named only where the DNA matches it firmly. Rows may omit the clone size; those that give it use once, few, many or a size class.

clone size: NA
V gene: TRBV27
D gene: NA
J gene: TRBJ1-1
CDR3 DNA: TGTGCCAGCAGTTTCGGTAAAACAGGAGCTTACACTGAAGCTTTCTTT
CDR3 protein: CASSFGKTGAYTEAFF

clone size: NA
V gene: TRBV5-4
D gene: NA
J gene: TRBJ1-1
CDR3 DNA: TGTGCCAGCAGCAGTTCTCAGGGGTACTACACTGAAGCTTTCTTT
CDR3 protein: CASSSSQGYYTEAFF

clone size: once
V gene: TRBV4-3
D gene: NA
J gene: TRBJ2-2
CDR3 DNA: TGCGCCAGCAGCCAAGTCCTCACAGGGACCCTAGCCGGGGAGCTGTTTTTT
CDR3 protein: CASSQVLTGTLAGELFF

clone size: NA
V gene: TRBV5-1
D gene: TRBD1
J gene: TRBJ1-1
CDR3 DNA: TGCGCCAGCAGGACCCAGACAGGGGCCGGAGCTTTCTTT
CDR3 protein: CASRTQTGAGAFF

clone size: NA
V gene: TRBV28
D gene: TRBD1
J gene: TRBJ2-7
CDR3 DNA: TGTGCCAGCAGACGACCTCAGGGGGCCGTGGACGAGCAGTACTTC
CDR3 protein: CASRRPQGAVDEQYF

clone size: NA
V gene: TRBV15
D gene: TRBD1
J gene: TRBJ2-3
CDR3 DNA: TGTGCCACCAGCAGAGATAGTCGGTCAGGGGGTACAGATACGCAGTATTTT
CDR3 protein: CATSRDSRSGGTDTQYF

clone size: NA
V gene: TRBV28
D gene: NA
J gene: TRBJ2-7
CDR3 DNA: TGTGCCAGCAGTCAATACACGGGCGAGCAGTACTTC
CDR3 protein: CASSQYTGEQYF

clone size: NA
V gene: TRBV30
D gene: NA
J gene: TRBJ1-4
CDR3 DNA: TGTGCCTGGAGTCGACCCGGGACATGGGATGAAAAACTGTTTTTT
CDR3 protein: CAWSRPGTWDEKLFF

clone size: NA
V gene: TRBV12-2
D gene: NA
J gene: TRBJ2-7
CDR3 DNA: TGTGCAAGTCGCTCACGCCCCGGGACAGGCAACGAGCAGTACTTC
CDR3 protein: CASRSRPGTGNEQYF

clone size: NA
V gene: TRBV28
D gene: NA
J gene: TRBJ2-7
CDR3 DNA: TGTGCCAGCAGTGGGTCCTACGAGCAGTACTTC
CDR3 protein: CASSGSYEQYF

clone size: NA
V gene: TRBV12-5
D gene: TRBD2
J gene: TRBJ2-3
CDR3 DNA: TGTGCTAGTGGTTTGGGGGGGGAGGGCCAGGATACGCAGTATTTT
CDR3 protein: CASGLGGEGQDTQYF

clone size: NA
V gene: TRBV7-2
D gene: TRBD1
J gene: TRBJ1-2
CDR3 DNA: TGTGCCAGCAGCTTGCACAGGGGGCAGGGCTACACCTTC
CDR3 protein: CASSLHRGQGYTF

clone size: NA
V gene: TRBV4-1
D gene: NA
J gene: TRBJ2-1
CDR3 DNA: TGCGCCAGCAGCCGGGTGTCGGGCCGAAGCTCCTACAATGAGCAGTTCTTC
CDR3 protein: CASSRVSGRSSYNEQFF

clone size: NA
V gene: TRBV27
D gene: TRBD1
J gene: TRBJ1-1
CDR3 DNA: TGTGCCAGCAGTTCTGGACAGGTGGGCACTGAAGCTTTCTTT
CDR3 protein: CASSSGQVGTEAFF

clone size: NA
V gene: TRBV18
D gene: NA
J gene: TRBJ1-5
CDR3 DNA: TGTGCCAGCTCACCAGTCCCAAGGATCGGGGTAGATCAGCCCCAGCATTTT
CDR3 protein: CASSPVPRIGVDQPQHF

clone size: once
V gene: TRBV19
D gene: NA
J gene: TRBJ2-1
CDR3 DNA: TGTGCCAGTGTATCGATCTCCTACAATGAGCAGTTCTTC
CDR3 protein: CASVSISYNEQFF

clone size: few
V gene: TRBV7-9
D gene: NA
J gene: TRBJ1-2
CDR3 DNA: TGTGCCAGCAGCTACCCACAGGGTTCCGGCTACACCTTC
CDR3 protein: CASSYPQGSGYTF

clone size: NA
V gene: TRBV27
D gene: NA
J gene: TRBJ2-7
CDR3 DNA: TGTGCCAGCAGTTTACTGGGGGACGAGCAGTACTTC
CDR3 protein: CASSLLGDEQYF

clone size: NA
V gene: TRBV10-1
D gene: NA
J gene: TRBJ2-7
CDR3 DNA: TGCGCCAGCAGTGAGCCAGGGATGGGCTCCTACGAGCAGTACTTC
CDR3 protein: CASSEPGMGSYEQYF

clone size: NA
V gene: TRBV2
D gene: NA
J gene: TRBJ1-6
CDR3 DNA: TGTGCCAGCAGTGGGGCCGGCAGAACCTCCTATAATTCACCCCTCCACTTT
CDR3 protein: CASSGAGRTSYNSPLHF

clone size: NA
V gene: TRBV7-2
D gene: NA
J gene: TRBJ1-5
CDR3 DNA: TGTGCCAGCAGCCCATGGGCTAGCAATCAGCCCCAGCATTTT
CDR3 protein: CASSPWASNQPQHF

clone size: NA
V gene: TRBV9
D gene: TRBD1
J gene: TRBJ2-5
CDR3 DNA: TGTGCCAGCAGCTTAGGACAGGGGCATGGGGAGACCCAGTACTTC
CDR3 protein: CASSLGQGHGETQYF

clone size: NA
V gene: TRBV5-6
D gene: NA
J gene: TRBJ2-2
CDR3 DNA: TGTGCCAGCAGCTTGGGGGCGGGGGCAAGGACCGGGGAGCTGTTTTTT
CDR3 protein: CASSLGAGARTGELFF

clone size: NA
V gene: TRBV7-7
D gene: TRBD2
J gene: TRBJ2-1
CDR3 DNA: TGTGCCAGCAGCTTCAAATTGTCCAGCGGGGGGGCTTCGGGTGAGCAGTTCTTC
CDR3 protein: CASSFKLSSGGASGEQFF

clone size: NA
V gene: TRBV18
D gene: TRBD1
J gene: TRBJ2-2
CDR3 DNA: TGTGCCAGCTCACCACCGTCAGGGGGCAGAGCGAACACCGGGGAGCTGTTTTTT
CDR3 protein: CASSPPSGGRANTGELFF

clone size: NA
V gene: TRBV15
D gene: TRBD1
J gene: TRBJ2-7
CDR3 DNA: TGTGCCACCAGCAGGGGGGACAGGGGAACCTACGAGCAGTACTTC
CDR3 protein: CATSRGDRGTYEQYF

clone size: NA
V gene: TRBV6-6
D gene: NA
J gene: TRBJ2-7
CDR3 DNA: TGTGCCAGCCGGGCGGGTTACGAGCAGTACTTC
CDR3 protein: CASRAGYEQYF

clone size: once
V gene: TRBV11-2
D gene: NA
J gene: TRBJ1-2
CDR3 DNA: TGTGCCAGCAGCTTAAATCAGGGGCCTGGCTATGGCTACACCTTC
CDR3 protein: CASSLNQGPGYGYTF

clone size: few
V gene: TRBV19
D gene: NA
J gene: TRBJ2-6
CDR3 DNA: TGTGCCAGTAGTTATACGAGGGGACGCACTGGGGCCAACGTCCTGACTTTC
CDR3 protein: CASSYTRGRTGANVLTF

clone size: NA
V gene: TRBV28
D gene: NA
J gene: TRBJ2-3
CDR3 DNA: TGTGCCAGCAGTCCCCCGGACTTCACAGATACGCAGTATTTT
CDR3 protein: CASSPPDFTDTQYF

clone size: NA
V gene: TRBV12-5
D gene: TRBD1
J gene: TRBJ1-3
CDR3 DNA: TGTGCTAGTGGTTTGGTACCGGGACAGGCTGGAAACACCATATATTTT
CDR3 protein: CASGLVPGQAGNTIYF

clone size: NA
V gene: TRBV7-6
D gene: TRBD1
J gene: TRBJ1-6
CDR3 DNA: TGTGCCAGCAGCTTGCAAGAGGGGGCGGGAAATTCACCCCTCCACTTT
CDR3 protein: CASSLQEGAGNSPLHF

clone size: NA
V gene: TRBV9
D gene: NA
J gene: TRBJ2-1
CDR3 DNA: TGTGCCAGCAGCGTAGCAGACCTCCGGCATGAGCAGTTCTTC
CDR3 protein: CASSVADLRHEQFF

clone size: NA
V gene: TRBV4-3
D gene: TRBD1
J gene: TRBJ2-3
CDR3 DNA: TGCGCCAGCAGCCAGGGATGGACAGGGGCGGATACGCAGTATTTT
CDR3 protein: CASSQGWTGADTQYF

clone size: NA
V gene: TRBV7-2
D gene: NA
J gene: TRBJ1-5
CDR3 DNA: TGTGCCAGCAGCGAGGTCAATCAGCCCCAGCATTTT
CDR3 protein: CASSEVNQPQHF

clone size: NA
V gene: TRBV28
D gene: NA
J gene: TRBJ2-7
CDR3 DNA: TGTGCCAGCAGTGTCGGGTACGAGCAGTACTTC
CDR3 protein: CASSVGYEQYF

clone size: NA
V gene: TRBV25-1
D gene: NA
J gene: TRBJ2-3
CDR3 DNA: TGTGCCAGCAGTGACCGTCATACGCAGTATTTT
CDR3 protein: CASSDRHTQYF

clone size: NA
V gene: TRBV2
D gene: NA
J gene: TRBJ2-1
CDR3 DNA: TGTGCCAGCAAGAGACTCAGCTCCTACAATGAGCAGTTCTTC
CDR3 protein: CASKRLSSYNEQFF

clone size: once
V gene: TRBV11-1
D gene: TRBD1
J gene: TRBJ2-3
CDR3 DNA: TGTGCCAGCAGCTTGGGACAGACAGATACGCAGTATTTT
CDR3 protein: CASSLGQTDTQYF

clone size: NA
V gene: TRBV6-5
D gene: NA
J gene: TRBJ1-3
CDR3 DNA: TGTGCCAGCTGGAGGGTTACTGGAAACACCATATATTTT
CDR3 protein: CASWRVTGNTIYF

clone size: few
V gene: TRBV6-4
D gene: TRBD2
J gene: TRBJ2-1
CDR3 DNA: TGTGCCAGCAGTGACGGGCTAGCGGGGTTAAATGAGCAGTTCTTC
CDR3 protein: CASSDGLAGLNEQFF

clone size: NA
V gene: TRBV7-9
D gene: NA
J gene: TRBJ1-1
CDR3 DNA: TGTGCCAGCAATCGCGGGAGATCCACTGAAGCTTTCTTT
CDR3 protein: CASNRGRSTEAFF

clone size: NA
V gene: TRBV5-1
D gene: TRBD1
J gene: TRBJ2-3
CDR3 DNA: TGCGCCAGCAGCTTAACGACAGGGGTTATCACAGATACGCAGTATTTT
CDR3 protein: CASSLTTGVITDTQYF

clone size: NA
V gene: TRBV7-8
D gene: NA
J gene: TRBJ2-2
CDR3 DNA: TGTGCCAGCGGCACCGGGGAGCTGTTTTTT
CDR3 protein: CASGTGELFF

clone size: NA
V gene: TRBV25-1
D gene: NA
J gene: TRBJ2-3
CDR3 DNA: TGTGCCAGCAAGCTCACACACAGCACAGATACGCAGTATTTT
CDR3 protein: CASKLTHSTDTQYF

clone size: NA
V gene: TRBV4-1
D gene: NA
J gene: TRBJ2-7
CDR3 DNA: TGCGCCAGCAGCCAAGGGCCAAGTTGGGTCTACGAGCAGTACTTC
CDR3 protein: CASSQGPSWVYEQYF